What follows are 23 T cell receptor beta chains derived from one specimen sequenced in a study of blood T cell repertoires in COVID-19. Method: immunoSEQ multiplex PCR; TCRdb's copy keeps in-frame clones and lacks some. This table holds about 84,000 clones, about three quarters found once. The sequencing sample was made of peripheral blood. These receptors were taken from a man in his fifties or sixties with active or convalescent COVID-19.

The chain is built from TRBV4-3 and TRBJ2-5, with 7 bases matching TRBD2. The V segment lost 2 bases and the J segment 3 bases; nucleotides outside the gene matches: 3. This CDR3 comprises 14 residues. In germline, CDR1 is LGHNA, CDR2 YSLEER. The CDR3, as DNA: TGCGCCAGCAGCCAAATGGGGACTAAAGAGACCCAGTACTTC. Encoded protein: CASSQMGTKETQYF.

The chain joins TRBV2 to TRBJ2-1; weak D call: TRBD2 (7 bases). CDR1 is SNHLY, CDR2 FYNNEI, per germline. V lost 10 bases and J 4 bases, leaving 20 bases between the germline ends. The CDR3 sequence is 15 residues long. This CDR3 is CATDTVGGTYNEQFF. In nucleotides, the CDR3 is TGTGCCACAGACACCGTGGGAGGGACATACAATGAGCAGTTCTTC.

This chain connects TRBV29-1 to TRBJ1-4; D is possibly TRBD1 (5 bases). CDR3 length equals 15 residues. Germline V lookup: CDR1 SQVTM, CDR2 ANQGSEA. V was trimmed by 6 bases and J by 7 bases, leaving 21 bases between them. The CDR3: CSVVPQSGGGEKLFF. In nucleotides, the CDR3 is TGCAGCGTCGTCCCCCAGTCGGGGGGGGGTGAAAAACTGTTTTTT.

The chain carries TRBV25-1 and TRBJ1-2, with 11 bases fitting TRBD1. V trimming: 10 bases; J trimming: 6 bases; junction bases outside the gene matches: 4. This CDR3 has 12 residues. CDR1 and CDR2 (germline): MGHDK, SYGVNS. The CDR3 bases are TGTGCCACCAAGGACAGGGGGCATGGCTACACCTTC. Translation gives CATKDRGHGYTF.

V and J are TRBV28 and TRBJ1-4; 8 nucleotides align to TRBD1. Germline loops: CDR1 MDHEN, CDR2 SYDVKM. V gave up 6 bases and J gave up 5 bases; unmatched junction bases: 5. The CDR3 is made up of 14 amino acids. The CDR3 sequence: CASRSGGANEKLFF. In DNA form, the CDR3 reads TGTGCCAGCAGGTCAGGGGGCGCCAATGAAAAACTGTTTTTT.

In this sample, this clone turned up a few times. V gene TRBV5-4 combines with J gene TRBJ2-2; the D gene is possibly TRBD2 (5 bases). This CDR3 comprises 16 residues. Between the trimmed V and J ends, which lost 5 bases and 4 bases, there was a span of 18 bases. Germline V gene data show CDR1 as SGHNT and CDR2 as YYREEE (reference sequence). The CDR3 protein is CASSPLGSSFTGELFF. In nucleotides, the CDR3 is TGTGCCAGCAGTCCCTTGGGGAGTAGTTTCACCGGGGAGCTGTTTTTT.

DNA for the CDR3: TGTGCCAGCAGACTGTCCGGGACAGGGAAAGATACGCAGTATTTT. Amino acid sequence: CASRLSGTGKDTQYF. The genes are TRBV6-5 and TRBJ2-3; 9 bases map to TRBD1. From germline, CDR1 is MNHEY and CDR2 SVGAGI. This CDR3 has 15 residues. V trimming: 6 bases; J trimming: 5 bases; junction bases outside the gene matches: 9.

The V and J genes are TRBV27 and TRBJ1-1, with D maybe TRBD1 (5 bases). Germline V gives CDR1 MNHEY, CDR2 SMNVEV (reference sequence). V lost 6 bases and J 6 bases, leaving 11 bases between the germline ends. This CDR3 region has 12 residues. CDR3 nucleotides: TGTGCCAGCAGAGCTCAGGGTCCTGAAGCTTTCTTT. This sequence encodes CASRAQGPEAFF.

This clone was recorded only once. The rearrangement uses TRBV7-2 and TRBJ2-3; D is unclear. CDR1 is SGHTA and CDR2 is FQGNSA in the germline V gene. The germline V and J ends were trimmed by 3 bases and 3 bases, with 7 bases remaining between them. The CDR3 has 13 amino acids. DNA for the CDR3: TGTGCCAGCAGCTTTTTCGGGACAGATACGCAGTATTTT. Translated, it gives CASSFFGTDTQYF. Filled out from reference TRBV7-2 and TRBJ2-3, the complete variable domain reads GAGVSQSPSNKVTEKGKDVELRCDPISGHTALYWYRQSLGQGLEFLIYFQGNSAPDKSGLPSDRFSAERTGGSVSTLTIQRTQQEDSAVYLCASSFFGTDTQYFGPGTRLTVL.

The chain has TRBV5-1 and TRBJ1-2, with 8 nucleotides matching TRBD1. Unmatched junction bases numbered 3, after V lost 0 bases and J lost 5 bases. Looked up from germline, CDR1 is SGHRS and CDR2 is YFSETQ. CDR3 length: 14 residues. The CDR3 nucleotides are TGCGCCAGCAGCTTGGCGGGACAGGAGTATGGCTACACCTTC. Translation: CASSLAGQEYGYTF. Full variable domain (remainder filled in from reference TRBV5-1 and TRBJ1-2): KAGVTQTPRYLIKTRGQQVTLSCSPISGHRSVSWYQQTPGQGLQFLFEYFSETQRNKGNFPGRFSGRQFSNSRSEMNVSTLELGDSALYLCASSLAGQEYGYTFGSGTRLTVV.

The CDR3 DNA is TGTGCCAGCAGTTACGGTTCGGGACACCTATACGAGCAGTACTTC. Its translation: CASSYGSGHLYEQYF. This chain connects TRBV6-5 to TRBJ2-7; possibly TRBD1 for D (6 bases). Looked up from germline, CDR1 is MNHEY and CDR2 is SVGAGI. This CDR3 has 15 residues. V lost 2 bases, J lost 4 bases, and 15 bases lay in between.

This chain uses TRBV10-3 with TRBJ2-7, with 14 bases identical to TRBD2. CDR3 length: 15 amino acids. V was pared by 3 bases and J by 5 bases, with 3 bases of the junction left unmatched. CDR1 ENHRY and CDR2 SYGVKD come from the germline V gene. The CDR3 region is CAISDMTSGGDEQYF. The CDR3 bases are TGTGCCATCAGTGATATGACTAGCGGGGGGGACGAGCAGTACTTC.

The chain joins TRBV18 to TRBJ2-4, with D perhaps TRBD1 (5 bases). The CDR3 contains 15 residues. V lost 5 bases to trimming and J lost 7 bases, with 18 bases between them. CDR1 is KGHSH and CDR2 is LQKENI in the germline V gene. The CDR3 DNA reads TGTGCCAGCTCATCCGTAGTAGGGGTGGGCAACATTCAGTACTTC. This gives the protein CASSSVVGVGNIQYF.

This chain joins TRBV10-3 and TRBJ2-3; D possibly corresponds to TRBD2 (5 bases). CDR3 length equals 13 residues. Looked up from germline, CDR1 is ENHRY and CDR2 is SYGVKD. Between the trimmed V and J ends, which lost 2 bases and 2 bases, there was a span of 5 bases. The DNA for the CDR3 is TGTGCCATCAGTGAGGGACTCACAGATACGCAGTATTTT. This gives the protein CAISEGLTDTQYF.

The chain joins TRBV19 to TRBJ1-1; D is possibly TRBD1 (6 bases). Germline V CDR1 and CDR2: LNHDA, SQIVND (reference sequence). The CDR3 spans 12 residues. Trimming cost V 7 bases and J 3 bases, with 9 bases left between them. CDR3 nucleotides: TGTGCCAGTAATGGACAGTACACTGAAGCTTTCTTT. Amino acids: CASNGQYTEAFF.

This sequence joins TRBV6-5 and TRBJ1-6; D call uncertain. Germline CDR1 reads MNHEY; CDR2 reads SVGAGI. This CDR3 spans 14 amino acids. V gave up 6 bases and J gave up 4 bases, with 10 bases separating them. As DNA, the CDR3 is TGTGCCAGCAGGGTACAGTTTTATAATTCACCCCTCCACTTT. This encodes CASRVQFYNSPLHF.

The CDR3 loop reads CASSLGHNYGYTF. The DNA of the CDR3 is TGTGCCAGCAGCTTGGGACATAACTATGGCTACACCTTC. V and J are TRBV7-2 and TRBJ1-2; D perhaps matches TRBD1 (6 bases). V was cut by 3 bases and J by 1 base, with 6 bases left in between. The CDR3 consists of 13 residues. CDR1 and CDR2 from the germline V gene are SGHTA and FQGNSA.

The chain is built from TRBV4-3 and TRBJ2-3, with 10 bases that match TRBD1. The trim removed 0 bases at V and 5 bases at J, leaving 5 bases unmatched. This CDR3 spans 16 amino acids. Germline lookup yields CDR1 LGHNA and CDR2 YSLEER. CDR3 sequence (DNA): TGCGCCAGCAGCCAAGAGGCGGGACAGGGGAGAGATACGCAGTATTTT. Its translation is CASSQEAGQGRDTQYF.

The gene calls are TRBV18 and TRBJ1-1; the D is unclear. CDR1 and CDR2 from the germline V gene are KGHSH and LQKENI. The V and J ends lost 3 bases and 0 bases respectively, with 17 bases between them. The CDR3 has 17 residues. The CDR3 DNA sequence: TGTGCCAGCTCACCCACGGGAGGCGGACCTATGAACACTGAAGCTTTCTTT. Its protein is CASSPTGGGPMNTEAFF.

The chain has TRBV2 and TRBJ2-7; 11 bases align to TRBD2. The CDR3 totals 16 residues. V was pared by 10 bases and J by 7 bases, with 18 bases of the junction left unmatched. The germline V gene has CDR1 SNHLY and CDR2 FYNNEI. CDR3: CATPKESSGGLGEQYF. The CDR3 DNA reads TGTGCCACCCCCAAGGAATCTAGCGGGGGGTTGGGGGAGCAGTACTTC.

V and J are TRBV3-1 (or the pseudogene TRBV3-2) and TRBJ2-7; 11 bases fit TRBD1. The CDR3 is made up of 14 amino acids. The trim removed 4 bases at V and 3 bases at J, leaving 2 bases unmatched. The germline gives CDR1 LGHDT, CDR2 YNNKEL (reference sequence). The CDR3 protein is CASSPGTGGYEQYF. The CDR3 nucleotides are TGTGCCAGCAGCCCCGGGACAGGGGGCTACGAGCAGTACTTC.

This sequence joins TRBV6-2 or TRBV6-3 and TRBJ2-5; 13 positions agree with TRBD2. The CDR3 totals 15 residues. Germline CDR1 is MNHEY and CDR2 is SVGEGT. The V segment lost 4 bases and the J segment 1 base; nucleotides outside the gene matches: 0. The CDR3 loop reads CASSWTSGGQETQYF. The CDR3 nucleotides read TGTGCCAGCAGTTGGACTAGCGGGGGCCAAGAGACCCAGTACTTC.

The chain has TRBV7-9 and TRBJ1-1; 8 bases line up with TRBD1. The V gene end was trimmed by 5 bases and the J gene end by 1 base; junction bases not matched to a gene: 12. This CDR3 has 17 amino acids. CDR1 SEHNR and CDR2 FQNEAQ come from the germline V gene (reference sequence). The CDR3 reads CASSRGDRRVSNTEAFF. CDR3 DNA sequence: TGTGCCAGCAGCAGGGGGGACAGGAGGGTTTCGAACACTGAAGCTTTCTTT.